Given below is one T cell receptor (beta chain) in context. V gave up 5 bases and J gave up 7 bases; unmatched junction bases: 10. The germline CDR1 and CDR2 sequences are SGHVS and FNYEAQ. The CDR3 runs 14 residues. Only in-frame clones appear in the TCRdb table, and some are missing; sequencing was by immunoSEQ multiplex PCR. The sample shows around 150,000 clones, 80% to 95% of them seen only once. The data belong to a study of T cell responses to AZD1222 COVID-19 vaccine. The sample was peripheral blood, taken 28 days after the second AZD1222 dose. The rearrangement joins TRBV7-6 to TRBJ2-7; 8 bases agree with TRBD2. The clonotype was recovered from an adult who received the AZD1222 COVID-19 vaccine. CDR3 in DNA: TGTGCCAGCAGCCCAGGGACTAGGAAGTGGGAGCAGTACTTC. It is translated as CASSPGTRKWEQYF.